These 27 T cell receptor beta chains share one sample of origin, sequenced in a study of blood T cell repertoires in COVID-19. Clones were sequenced by immunoSEQ multiplex PCR, and TCRdb holds only the in-frame ones, with some missing. This table holds fewer than 250,000 clones, 65% to 85% found once. Sequenced input: PBMCs or T cells enriched from blood (not recorded which). Receptors originate from a woman between 40 and 50 years old with acute COVID-19.

This clone was recorded once. The chain recombines TRBV9 with TRBJ2-7; no clear D. This CDR3 has 14 residues. The germline V and J ends were trimmed by 0 bases and 7 bases, with 14 bases remaining between them. In germline, CDR1 is SGDLS, CDR2 YYNGEE. CDR3 sequence (DNA): TGTGCCAGCAGCGTAGTCGGAGAGCTAGAGGAGCAGTACTTC. This sequence encodes CASSVVGELEEQYF.

This rearrangement joins TRBV10-3 to TRBJ1-6; D is ambiguous. The CDR3 has 16 residues. Germline loops: CDR1 ENHRY, CDR2 SYGVKD. With 3 bases removed from V and 6 bases from J, the gap between germline ends came to 15 bases. The CDR3 region is CAISDPAGSVNSPLHF. The CDR3 DNA follows: TGTGCCATCAGTGACCCGGCGGGCTCGGTTAATTCACCCCTCCACTTT.

This clone has more than one count but fewer than ten. The chain joins TRBV24-1 to TRBJ1-5; D gene uncertain. CDR1 and CDR2 from the germline V gene are KGHDR and SFDVKD. CDR3 length: 16 residues. Trimming removed 3 bases at V and 2 bases at J, with 13 bases between. The CDR3 loop is CATSDPVEGGNQPQHF. The CDR3 DNA is TGTGCCACCAGTGATCCCGTGGAGGGTGGCAATCAGCCCCAGCATTTT.

V gene TRBV20-1 combines with J gene TRBJ1-1; no firm D call. The V end lost 6 bases, the J end lost 8 bases, and 13 bases lay between the germline ends. Germline V gene data show CDR1 as DFQATT and CDR2 as SNEGSKA (reference sequence). The CDR3 consists of 11 residues. This CDR3 reads CSAEPTSEAFF. The CDR3 bases are TGCAGTGCGGAGCCCACCTCCGAAGCTTTCTTT.

The chain has TRBV19 and TRBJ2-7; 9 bases line up with TRBD2. Germline CDR1 and CDR2: LNHDA and SQIVND (reference sequence). V shed 2 bases, J shed 2 bases, and the junction held 4 bases outside the gene matches. The CDR3 length is 15 residues. The DNA of the CDR3 is TGTGCCAGTAGTATAAGACTAGCGGATACCTACGAGCAGTACTTC. It is translated as CASSIRLADTYEQYF.

The sample holds a few counts of this clone. V and J are TRBV18 and TRBJ1-2; no clear D gene. Germline V gene sequence: CDR1 KGHSH, CDR2 LQKENI. V was shortened by 5 bases and J by 0 bases, with 13 bases between the two germline ends. The CDR3 totals 15 residues. The CDR3 protein is CASSESNVPNYGYTF. DNA of the CDR3: TGTGCCAGCTCAGAGAGCAACGTACCTAACTATGGCTACACCTTC.

The chain has TRBV7-8 and TRBJ1-1; TRBD1 matches 7 bases. Germline CDR1 is SGHVS and CDR2 is FQNEAQ. CDR3 length: 14 residues. The J segment lost 1 base and the V segment lost 5 bases, leaving 4 bases of the junction unmatched. Written as DNA, the CDR3 is TGTGCCAGCAGCAGGTCAGGGGGGAACACTGAAGCTTTCTTT. It codes for CASSRSGGNTEAFF.

The CDR3 nucleotides are TGTGCCAGCAGCGTAGCTACGGGTTCTTGGGAGCAGTTCTTC. As protein: CASSVATGSWEQFF. This chain links TRBV9 with TRBJ2-1; unclear D gene. Germline lookup yields CDR1 SGDLS and CDR2 YYNGEE. The CDR3 runs 14 residues. Trimming stripped 0 bases from V and 10 bases from J, with 14 bases between.

J is TRBJ1-2 and V is TRBV29-1; D gene unclear. With 0 bases removed from V and 8 bases from J, the gap between germline ends came to 13 bases. The CDR3 has 13 amino acids. The V gene's germline CDR1 is SQVTM and CDR2 ANQGSEA. The CDR3 bases are TGCAGCGTTGAAGATCTGAGGGATGGGGGCTACACCTTC. It codes for CSVEDLRDGGYTF.

V gene TRBV6-5 combines with J gene TRBJ1-2; 10 bases agree with TRBD1. V shed 6 bases, J shed 4 bases, and the junction held 8 bases outside the gene matches. Germline CDR1 is MNHEY and CDR2 is SVGAGI. CDR3 length equals 15 residues. CDR3 sequence: CASRKTGGQGYGYTF. CDR3 DNA: TGTGCCAGCAGGAAGACAGGGGGCCAGGGCTATGGCTACACCTTC.

CDR3 DNA sequence: TGTGCCAGCAGCTTGGCCCTCTACGAGCAGTACTTC. Residues: CASSLALYEQYF. The chain combines TRBV5-6 with TRBJ2-7; unclear D gene. Germline lookup yields CDR1 SGHDT and CDR2 YYEEEE. This CDR3 spans 12 amino acids. The ends were cut back, 0 bases at V and 3 bases at J, with 4 bases in the middle.

V is TRBV27 and J is TRBJ2-1, with a weak D call TRBD1 (6 bases). V shed 3 bases and J shed 0 bases, with 9 bases lying between them. CDR3 length: 15 residues. CDR1 and CDR2 from the germline V gene are MNHEY and SMNVEV (reference sequence). CDR3 residues: CASSFAGVSYNEQFF. The CDR3 coding sequence is TGTGCCAGCAGTTTCGCAGGGGTCTCCTACAATGAGCAGTTCTTC.

This clone was seen once. The CDR3 DNA is TGCAGCGTTGAACCCCAGGGGGACGGGACCCAGTACTTC. Translation gives CSVEPQGDGTQYF. The chain has TRBV29-1 and TRBJ2-5; 7 bases map to TRBD1. This CDR3 is built from 13 residues. Germline values: CDR1 SQVTM, CDR2 ANQGSEA. V shed 2 bases, J shed 7 bases, and the junction held 7 bases outside the gene matches.

The chain joins TRBV10-1 to TRBJ2-3; 9 nucleotides align to TRBD1. Germline values: CDR1 WNHNN, CDR2 SYGVQD (reference sequence). The CDR3 spans 16 residues. V lost 6 bases to trimming and J lost 2 bases; unmatched junction nucleotides: 9. For the CDR3, the DNA is TGCGCCAGCAGCCCCCACGGGACAGGGCACACAGATACGCAGTATTTT. Its protein is CASSPHGTGHTDTQYF.

This sequence joins TRBV28 and TRBJ1-1; D gene uncertain. CDR3 length: 17 residues. V was cut by 1 base and J by 7 bases, with 22 bases left in between. Germline CDR1 reads MDHEN; CDR2 reads SYDVKM. Written as DNA, the CDR3 is TGTGCCAGCAGTTTATTCCCATCTGGCATAATAAGTGGTGAAGCTTTCTTT. As protein: CASSLFPSGIISGEAFF.

The CDR3 nucleotides are TGTGCCAGCAGGGGACTAGCGGGGAGCTCCTACGAGCAGTACTTC. Translation: CASRGLAGSSYEQYF. This chain connects TRBV6-5 to TRBJ2-7, with 13 bases identical to TRBD2. The CDR3 runs 15 residues. Germline assignment: CDR1 MNHEY and CDR2 SVGAGI. With V trimmed by 6 bases and J by 0 bases, 2 bases remained unmatched.

The chain couples TRBV25-1 to TRBJ1-1; 8 bases are a match to TRBD1. Trimming at V came to 4 bases and at J to 4 bases, leaving 11 bases not matched to a gene. Germline CDR1 reads MGHDK; CDR2 reads SYGVNS. This CDR3 is 16 amino acids long. CDR3 protein: CASSARRTGSRTEAFF. CDR3 coding DNA: TGTGCCAGCAGTGCGAGAAGGACAGGGTCGCGCACTGAAGCTTTCTTT.

The chain carries TRBV2 and TRBJ1-1; D gene ambiguous. The germline gives CDR1 SNHLY, CDR2 FYNNEI. V lost 1 base and J 5 bases, leaving 11 bases between the germline ends. The CDR3 extends over 14 amino acids. The CDR3 nucleotides read TGTGCCAGCAGTGAAGTCGGGAGAGGGACTGAAGCTTTCTTT. This gives the protein CASSEVGRGTEAFF. The full variable domain, completed using reference TRBV2 and TRBJ1-1, is EPEVTQTPSHQVTQMGQEVILRCVPISNHLYFYWYRQILGQKVEFLVSFYNNEISEKSEIFDDQFSVERPDGSNFTLKIRSTKLEDSAMYFCASSEVGRGTEAFFGQGTRLTVV.

This clone was detected only once. The chain combines TRBV7-2 with TRBJ2-5, with D possibly being TRBD2 (6 bases). CDR3 length: 16 amino acids. The V and J ends lost 1 base and 5 bases respectively, with 17 bases between them. Germline loops: CDR1 SGHTA, CDR2 FQGNSA. This CDR3 is CASSLGPLAGSETQYF. The CDR3 bases are TGTGCCAGCAGCTTAGGGCCTTTGGCGGGATCGGAGACCCAGTACTTC.

This clone was recorded a few times. The chain recombines TRBV2 with TRBJ1-1; maybe TRBD1 (5 bases). From germline, CDR1 is SNHLY and CDR2 FYNNEI. Trimming removed 4 bases at V and 3 bases at J, with 12 bases between. The CDR3 consists of 14 residues. Here the CDR3 reads CASSAGDFYTEAFF. The CDR3 DNA follows: TGTGCCAGCAGTGCCGGGGACTTTTACACTGAAGCTTTCTTT. The full variable domain, rest sourced from reference TRBV2 and TRBJ1-1, is EPEVTQTPSHQVTQMGQEVILRCVPISNHLYFYWYRQILGQKVEFLVSFYNNEISEKSEIFDDQFSVERPDGSNFTLKIRSTKLEDSAMYFCASSAGDFYTEAFFGQGTRLTVV.

This clone appeared a single time. J is TRBJ1-2 and V is TRBV27, with 10 bases lining up with TRBD1. Germline V gene lookup returns CDR1 MNHEY and CDR2 SMNVEV (reference sequence). CDR3 length equals 15 residues. Germline trimming cut 6 bases from V and 4 bases from J; bases unmatched to any gene: 8. CDR3 sequence reads: CASRGQGRRSYGYTF. CDR3 bases: TGTGCCAGCAGGGGACAGGGGAGGAGATCCTATGGCTACACCTTC.

The chain employs TRBV2 and TRBJ2-3; the match to TRBD1 covers 8 bases. V dropped 3 bases and J dropped 3; count of bases not matched to a gene: 2. This CDR3 contains 14 residues. Germline loops: CDR1 SNHLY, CDR2 FYNNEI. The CDR3 spells CASSETGVTDTQYF. The CDR3 bases are TGTGCCAGCAGTGAGACAGGGGTAACAGATACGCAGTATTTT. The variable domain in full, with the rest retrieved from reference TRBV2 and TRBJ2-3, is EPEVTQTPSHQVTQMGQEVILRCVPISNHLYFYWYRQILGQKVEFLVSFYNNEISEKSEIFDDQFSVERPDGSNFTLKIRSTKLEDSAMYFCASSETGVTDTQYFGPGTRLTVL.

The CDR3 protein is CASSRRQGVDEQYF. The CDR3 DNA reads TGCGCCAGCAGCCGACGACAGGGGGTCGACGAGCAGTACTTC. The V call is TRBV4-1, the J call TRBJ2-7, with 9 bases lining up with TRBD1. Losses at the gene ends were 4 bases for V and 5 bases for J; bases not matched to a gene: 6. The CDR3 has 14 amino acids. Germline CDR1 reads MGHRA; CDR2 reads YSYEKL.

There are a few counts of this clone. The chain has TRBV10-3 and TRBJ2-7; D call uncertain. Germline CDR1 reads ENHRY; CDR2 reads SYGVKD. The CDR3 runs 15 residues. The germline V and J ends were trimmed by 3 bases and 5 bases, with 17 bases remaining between them. The CDR3 region has the DNA TGTGCCATCAGTGATTCACGGAGTCAAGTCAACGAGCAGTACTTC. Residues: CAISDSRSQVNEQYF.

The rearrangement links TRBV18 to TRBJ2-2; 12 bases agree with TRBD2. The CDR3 covers 18 residues. After removal of 6 bases from V and 6 bases from J, the junction contained 14 bases not matched to a gene. Germline V gene data show CDR1 as KGHSH and CDR2 as LQKENI. This chain's CDR3 is CASSPRLAGASFAGELFF. Written as DNA, the CDR3 is TGTGCCAGCTCCCCTAGACTAGCGGGAGCAAGTTTTGCCGGGGAGCTGTTTTTT.

The genes are TRBV7-2 and TRBJ2-7; the match to TRBD2 covers 15 bases. This CDR3 contains 18 residues. Germline V gene lookup returns CDR1 SGHTA and CDR2 FQGNSA. The junction had 12 bases not matched to a gene; V was cut back by 4 bases and J by 5 bases. Here the CDR3 reads CASSSPGTSGRSIHEQYF. The CDR3 coding sequence is TGTGCCAGCAGCTCCCCCGGGACTAGCGGGAGGTCCATCCACGAGCAGTACTTC. Based on the CDR3 plus reference TRBV7-2 and TRBJ2-7, the full variable domain is GAGVSQSPSNKVTEKGKDVELRCDPISGHTALYWYRQSLGQGLEFLIYFQGNSAPDKSGLPSDRFSAERTGGSVSTLTIQRTQQEDSAVYLCASSSPGTSGRSIHEQYFGPGTRLTVT.

V and J are TRBV29-1 and TRBJ1-6; possibly TRBD1 for D (6 bases). Germline lookup yields CDR1 SQVTM and CDR2 ANQGSEA. The CDR3 is 16 residues long. The ends were cut back, 7 bases at V and 2 bases at J, with 18 bases in the middle. The CDR3 region is CSARDIIVPYNSPLHF. CDR3 in DNA: TGCAGCGCTCGGGACATCATTGTACCCTATAATTCACCCCTCCACTTT.